This T cell receptor beta chain stems from a study of neurological immune-mediated disorders. The table lists this clonotype with a few counts. TCRdb re-derived calls from the 5' RACE reads in MiXCR, one entry per CDR3 protein. The sample lists around 80,000 distinct CDR3 sequences, about 9.4% occurring once. Specimen: PBMCs. The TCR was taken from a man aged 35-49 years in good health.

CDR3 sequence reads: CASRPLGLNTNEQFF. The DNA for the CDR3 is TGTGCCAGCAGGCCCTTGGGACTAAACACCAATGAGCAGTTCTTC. The chain joins TRBV28 to TRBJ2-1, with TRBD2 identical over 7 bases. Germline V lookup: CDR1 MDHEN, CDR2 SYDVKM. V lost 6 bases to trimming and J lost 6 bases; unmatched junction nucleotides: 11. The CDR3 consists of 15 residues.